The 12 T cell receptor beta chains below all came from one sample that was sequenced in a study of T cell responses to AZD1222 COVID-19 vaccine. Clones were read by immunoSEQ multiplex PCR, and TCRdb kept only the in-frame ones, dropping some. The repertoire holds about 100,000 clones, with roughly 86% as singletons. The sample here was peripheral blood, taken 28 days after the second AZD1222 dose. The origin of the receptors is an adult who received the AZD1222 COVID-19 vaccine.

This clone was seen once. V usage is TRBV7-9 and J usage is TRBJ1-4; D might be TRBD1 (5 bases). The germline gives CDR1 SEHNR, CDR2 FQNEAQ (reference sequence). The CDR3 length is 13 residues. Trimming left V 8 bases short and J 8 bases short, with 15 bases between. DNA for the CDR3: TGTGCCAGCGGGCGTTTGGGGGGGGAAAAACTGTTTTTT. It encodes CASGRLGGEKLFF.

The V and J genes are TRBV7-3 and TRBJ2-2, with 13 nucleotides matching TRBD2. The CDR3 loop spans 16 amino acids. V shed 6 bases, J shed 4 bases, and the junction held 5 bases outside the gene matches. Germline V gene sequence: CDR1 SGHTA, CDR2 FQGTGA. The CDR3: CASSLLAGGATGELFF. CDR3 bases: TGTGCCAGCAGTCTACTAGCGGGAGGGGCCACCGGGGAGCTGTTTTTT. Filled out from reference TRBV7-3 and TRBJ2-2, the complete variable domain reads GAGVSQTPSNKVTEKGKYVELRCDPISGHTALYWYRQSLGQGPEFLIYFQGTGAADDSGLPNDRFFAVRPEGSVSTLKIQRTERGDSAVYLCASSLLAGGATGELFFGEGSRLTVL.

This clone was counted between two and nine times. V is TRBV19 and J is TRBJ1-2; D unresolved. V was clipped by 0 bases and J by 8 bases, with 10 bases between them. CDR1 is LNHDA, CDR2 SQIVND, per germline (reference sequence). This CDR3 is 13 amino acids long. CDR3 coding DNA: TGTGCCAGTAGTATAGATCACCGGTCCGGCTACACCTTC. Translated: CASSIDHRSGYTF.

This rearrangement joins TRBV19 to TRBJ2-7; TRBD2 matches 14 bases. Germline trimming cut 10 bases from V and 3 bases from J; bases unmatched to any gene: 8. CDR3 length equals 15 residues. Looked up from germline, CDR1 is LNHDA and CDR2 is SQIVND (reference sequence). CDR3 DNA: TGTGCCACTAAGAGCGGGACTAGCGGGGGCTACGAGCAGTACTTC. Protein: CATKSGTSGGYEQYF.

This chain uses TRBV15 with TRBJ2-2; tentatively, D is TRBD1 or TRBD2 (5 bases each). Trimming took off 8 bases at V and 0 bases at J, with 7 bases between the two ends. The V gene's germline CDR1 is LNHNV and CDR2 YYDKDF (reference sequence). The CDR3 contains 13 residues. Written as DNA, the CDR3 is TGTGCCACCGGGACGGCGAACACCGGGGAGCTGTTTTTT. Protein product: CATGTANTGELFF.

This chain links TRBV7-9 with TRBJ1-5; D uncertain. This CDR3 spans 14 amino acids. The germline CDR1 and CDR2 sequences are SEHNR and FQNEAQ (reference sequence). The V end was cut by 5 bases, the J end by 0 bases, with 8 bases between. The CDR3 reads CASSPGNSNQPQHF. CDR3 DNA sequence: TGTGCCAGCAGCCCTGGGAATAGCAATCAGCCCCAGCATTTT.

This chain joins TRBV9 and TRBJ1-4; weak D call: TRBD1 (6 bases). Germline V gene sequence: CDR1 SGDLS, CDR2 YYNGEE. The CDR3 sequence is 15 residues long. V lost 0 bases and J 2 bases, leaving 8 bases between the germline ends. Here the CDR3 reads CASSVGGPTNEKLFF. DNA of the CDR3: TGTGCCAGCAGCGTAGGGGGGCCGACTAATGAAAAACTGTTTTTT.

CDR3 coding DNA: TGTGCCAGTAGTATAGTTGGGGTGTCCTACGAGCAGTACTTC. Translation gives CASSIVGVSYEQYF. The chain uses TRBV19 and TRBJ2-7; D unclear. CDR3 length: 14 amino acids. CDR1 is LNHDA, CDR2 SQIVND, per germline (reference sequence). The ends were cut back, 1 base at V and 1 base at J, with 8 bases in the middle.

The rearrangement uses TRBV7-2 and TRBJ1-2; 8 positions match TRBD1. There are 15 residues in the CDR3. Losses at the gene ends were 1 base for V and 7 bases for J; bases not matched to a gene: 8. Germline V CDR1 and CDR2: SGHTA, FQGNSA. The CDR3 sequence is CASSLVDRVLSGYTF. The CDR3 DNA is TGTGCCAGCAGCTTAGTGGACAGGGTTTTGAGTGGCTACACCTTC.

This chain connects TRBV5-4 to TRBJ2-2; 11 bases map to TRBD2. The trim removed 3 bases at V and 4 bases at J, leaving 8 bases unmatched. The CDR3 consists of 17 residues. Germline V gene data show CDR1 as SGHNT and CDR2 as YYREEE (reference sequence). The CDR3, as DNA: TGTGCCAGCAGCTCCCCCGCTAGCGGGAGGAGCACCGGGGAGCTGTTTTTT. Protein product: CASSSPASGRSTGELFF.

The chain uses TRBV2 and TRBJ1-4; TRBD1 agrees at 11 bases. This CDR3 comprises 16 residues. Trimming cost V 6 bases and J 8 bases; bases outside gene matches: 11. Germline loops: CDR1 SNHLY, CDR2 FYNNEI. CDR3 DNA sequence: TGTGCCAGCAGCCACAACCCGGGACAGGGGGAAGAAAAACTGTTTTTT. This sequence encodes CASSHNPGQGEEKLFF. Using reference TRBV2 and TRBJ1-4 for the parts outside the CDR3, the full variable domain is EPEVTQTPSHQVTQMGQEVILRCVPISNHLYFYWYRQILGQKVEFLVSFYNNEISEKSEIFDDQFSVERPDGSNFTLKIRSTKLEDSAMYFCASSHNPGQGEEKLFFGSGTQLSVL.

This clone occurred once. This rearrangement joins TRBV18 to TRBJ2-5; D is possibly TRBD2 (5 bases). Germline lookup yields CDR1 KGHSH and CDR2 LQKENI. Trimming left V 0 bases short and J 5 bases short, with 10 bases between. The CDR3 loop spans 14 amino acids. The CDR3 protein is CASSPPSGIETQYF. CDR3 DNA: TGTGCCAGCTCACCACCTTCCGGGATTGAGACCCAGTACTTC.